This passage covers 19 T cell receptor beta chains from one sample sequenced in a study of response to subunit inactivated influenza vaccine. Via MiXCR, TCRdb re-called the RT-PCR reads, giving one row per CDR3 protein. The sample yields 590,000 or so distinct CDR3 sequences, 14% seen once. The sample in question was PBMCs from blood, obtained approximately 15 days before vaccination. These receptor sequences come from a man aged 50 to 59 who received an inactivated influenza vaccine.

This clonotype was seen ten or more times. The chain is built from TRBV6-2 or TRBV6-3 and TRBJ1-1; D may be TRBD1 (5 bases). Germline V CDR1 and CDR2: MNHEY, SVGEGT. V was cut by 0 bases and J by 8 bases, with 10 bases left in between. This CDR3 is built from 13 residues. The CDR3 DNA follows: TGTGCCAGCAGTTACTCAGAACAGGCGGAAGCTTTCTTT. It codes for CASSYSEQAEAFF.

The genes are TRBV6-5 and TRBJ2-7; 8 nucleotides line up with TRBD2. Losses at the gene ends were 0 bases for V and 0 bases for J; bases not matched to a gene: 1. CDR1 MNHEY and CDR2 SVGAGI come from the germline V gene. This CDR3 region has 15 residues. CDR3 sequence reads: CASSYSLAASYEQYF. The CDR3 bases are TGTGCCAGCAGTTACTCACTAGCGGCCTCCTACGAGCAGTACTTC.

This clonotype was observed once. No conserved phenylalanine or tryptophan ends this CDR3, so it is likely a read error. The CDR3 sequence: CASSYGRVEDTQYL. As DNA, the CDR3 is TGTGCCAGCAGTTACGGGAGGGTCGAAGATACGCAGTATTTA. The chain carries TRBV6-5 and TRBJ2-3; 7 bases fit TRBD2. Per germline, CDR1 MNHEY and CDR2 SVGAGI. The CDR3 is 14 residues long. The J segment lost 5 bases and the V segment lost 2 bases, leaving 4 bases of the junction unmatched.

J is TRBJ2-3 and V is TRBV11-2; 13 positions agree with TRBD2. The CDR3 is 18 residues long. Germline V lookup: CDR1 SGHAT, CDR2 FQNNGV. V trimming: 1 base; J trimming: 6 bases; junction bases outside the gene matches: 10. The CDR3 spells CASSLVRTSGGPRDTQYF. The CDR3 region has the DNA TGTGCCAGCAGCTTAGTACGGACTAGCGGGGGTCCCAGGGATACGCAGTATTTT.

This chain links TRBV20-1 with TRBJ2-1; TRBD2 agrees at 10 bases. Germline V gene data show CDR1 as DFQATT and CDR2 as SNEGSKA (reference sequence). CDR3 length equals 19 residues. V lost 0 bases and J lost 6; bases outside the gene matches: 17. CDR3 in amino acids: CSARDSLAGKSPAGNEQFF. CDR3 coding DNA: TGCAGTGCTAGAGATTCACTAGCGGGAAAGAGTCCGGCCGGCAATGAGCAGTTCTTC.

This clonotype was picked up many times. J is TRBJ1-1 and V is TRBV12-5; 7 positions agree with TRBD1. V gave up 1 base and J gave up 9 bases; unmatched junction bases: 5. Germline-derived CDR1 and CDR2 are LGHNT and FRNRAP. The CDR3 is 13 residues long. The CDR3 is CASGLAGQAKAFF. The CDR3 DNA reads TGTGCTAGTGGTTTGGCAGGACAGGCTAAAGCTTTCTTT. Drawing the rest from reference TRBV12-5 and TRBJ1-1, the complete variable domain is DARVTQTPRHKVTEMGQEVTMRCQPILGHNTVFWYRQTMMQGLELLAYFRNRAPLDDSGMPKDRFSAEMPDATLATLKIQPSEPRDSAVYFCASGLAGQAKAFFGQGTRLTVV.

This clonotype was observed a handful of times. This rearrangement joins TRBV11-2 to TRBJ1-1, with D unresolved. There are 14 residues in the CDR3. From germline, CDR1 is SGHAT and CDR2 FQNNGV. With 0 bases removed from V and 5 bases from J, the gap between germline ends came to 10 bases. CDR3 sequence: CASSLDRQVTEAFF. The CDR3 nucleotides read TGTGCCAGCAGCTTAGATCGGCAGGTTACTGAAGCTTTCTTT. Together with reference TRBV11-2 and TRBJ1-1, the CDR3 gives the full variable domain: EAGVAQSPRYKIIEKRQSVAFWCNPISGHATLYWYQQILGQGPKLLIQFQNNGVVDDSQLPKDRFSAERLKGVDSTLKIQPAKLEDSAVYLCASSLDRQVTEAFFGQGTRLTVV.

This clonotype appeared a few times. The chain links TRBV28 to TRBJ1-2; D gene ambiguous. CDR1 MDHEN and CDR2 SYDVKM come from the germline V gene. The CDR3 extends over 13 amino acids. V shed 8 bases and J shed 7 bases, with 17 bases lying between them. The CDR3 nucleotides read TGTGCCAGCGTAGAGCGGCTCAGTAGTGGCTACACCTTC. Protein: CASVERLSSGYTF.

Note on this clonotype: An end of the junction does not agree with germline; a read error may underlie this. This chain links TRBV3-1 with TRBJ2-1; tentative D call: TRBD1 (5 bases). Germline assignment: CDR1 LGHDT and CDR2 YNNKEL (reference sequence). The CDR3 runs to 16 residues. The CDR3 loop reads CASSQAGPLTHNEQFF. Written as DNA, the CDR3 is TGTGCCAGCAGCCAAGCAGGGCCCCTAACCCACAACGAGCAGTTCTTC.

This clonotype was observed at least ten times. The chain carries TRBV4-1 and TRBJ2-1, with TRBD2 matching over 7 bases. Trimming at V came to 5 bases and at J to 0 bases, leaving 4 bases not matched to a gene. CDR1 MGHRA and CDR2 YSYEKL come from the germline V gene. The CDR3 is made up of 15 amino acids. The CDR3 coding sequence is TGCGCCAGCAGCTTTCGACTAGCCTCCTACAATGAGCAGTTCTTC. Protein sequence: CASSFRLASYNEQFF.

The CDR3 reads CASSPGLAGAGTQYF. CDR3 sequence (DNA): TGCGCCAGCAGCCCTGGACTAGCGGGGGCGGGTACGCAGTATTTT. The chain has TRBV5-1 and TRBJ2-3, with 13 positions matching TRBD2. The CDR3 runs to 15 residues. Per the germline V gene, CDR1 is SGHRS and CDR2 is YFSETQ. J gave up 8 bases and V 4 bases, and 7 bases lay outside the gene matches. The whole variable domain, filled in from reference TRBV5-1 and TRBJ2-3, reads KAGVTQTPRYLIKTRGQQVTLSCSPISGHRSVSWYQQTPGQGLQFLFEYFSETQRNKGNFPGRFSGRQFSNSRSEMNVSTLELGDSALYLCASSPGLAGAGTQYFGPGTRLTVL.

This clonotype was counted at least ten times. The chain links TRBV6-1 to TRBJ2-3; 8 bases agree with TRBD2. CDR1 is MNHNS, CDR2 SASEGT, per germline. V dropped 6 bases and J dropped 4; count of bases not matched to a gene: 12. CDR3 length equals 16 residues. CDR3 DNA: TGTGCCAGCAGGAACGGGATTGGACTAGCAGCAGATACGCAGTATTTT. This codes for CASRNGIGLAADTQYF.

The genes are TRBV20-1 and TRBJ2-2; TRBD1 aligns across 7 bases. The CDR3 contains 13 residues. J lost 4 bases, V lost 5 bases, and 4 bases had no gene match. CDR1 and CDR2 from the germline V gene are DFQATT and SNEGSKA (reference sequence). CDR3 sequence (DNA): TGCAGTGCTCTGACAGGGCTCACCGGGGAGCTGTTTTTT. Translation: CSALTGLTGELFF.

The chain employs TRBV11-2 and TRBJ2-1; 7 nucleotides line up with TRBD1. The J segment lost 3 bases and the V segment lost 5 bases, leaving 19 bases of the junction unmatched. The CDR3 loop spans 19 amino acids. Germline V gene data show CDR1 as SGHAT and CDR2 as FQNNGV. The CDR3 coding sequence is TGTGCCAGCAGCCCGCCCTCCTCACAGGGGTTCCTTTACTACAATGAGCAGTTCTTC. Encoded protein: CASSPPSSQGFLYYNEQFF.

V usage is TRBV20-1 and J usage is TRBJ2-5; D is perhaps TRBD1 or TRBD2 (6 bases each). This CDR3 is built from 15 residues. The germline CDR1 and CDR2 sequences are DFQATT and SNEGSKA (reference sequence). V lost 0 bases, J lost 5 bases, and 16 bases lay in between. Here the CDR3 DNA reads TGCAGTGCTAGAGATCTCAGGGGAGGAATGGAGACCCAGTACTTC. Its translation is CSARDLRGGMETQYF.

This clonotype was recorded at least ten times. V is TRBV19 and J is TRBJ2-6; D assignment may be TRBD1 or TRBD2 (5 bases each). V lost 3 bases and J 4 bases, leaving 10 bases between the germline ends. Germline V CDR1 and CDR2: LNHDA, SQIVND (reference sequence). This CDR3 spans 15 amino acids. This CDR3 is CASSIGTGGANVLTF. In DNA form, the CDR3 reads TGTGCCAGTAGTATCGGGACGGGCGGGGCCAACGTCCTGACTTTC.

The CDR3 loop reads CASSRLAPNTGELFF. In DNA form, the CDR3 reads TGCGCCAGCAGCAGGCTAGCGCCGAACACCGGGGAGCTGTTTTTT. V is TRBV5-1 and J is TRBJ2-2; D might be TRBD2 (6 bases). The CDR3 has 15 residues. Trimming stripped 4 bases from V and 0 bases from J, with 10 bases between. Germline CDR1 reads SGHRS; CDR2 reads YFSETQ.

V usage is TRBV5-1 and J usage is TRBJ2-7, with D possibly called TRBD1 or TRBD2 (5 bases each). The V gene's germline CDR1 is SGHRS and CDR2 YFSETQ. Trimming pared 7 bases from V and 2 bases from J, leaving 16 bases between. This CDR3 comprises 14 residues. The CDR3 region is CASRVRDAAYEQYF. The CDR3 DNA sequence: TGCGCCAGCCGAGTCCGGGACGCCGCCTACGAGCAGTACTTC.

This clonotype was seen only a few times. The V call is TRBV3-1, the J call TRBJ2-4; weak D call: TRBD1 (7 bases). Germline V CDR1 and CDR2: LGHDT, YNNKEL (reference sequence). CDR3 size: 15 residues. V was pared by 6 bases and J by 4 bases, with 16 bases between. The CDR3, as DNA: TGTGCCAGCAGTCGAACCGCGGGACAGAAAAACATTCAGTACTTC. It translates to CASSRTAGQKNIQYF.